Listed below are T cell receptor beta chains from one sample, sequenced in a study of response to subunit inactivated influenza vaccine. TCRdb re-derived calls from the RT-PCR reads in MiXCR, one entry per CDR3 protein. The sample has a few hundred thousand distinct CDR3 sequences, approximately 23% seen once. Sequenced here: PBMCs from blood, sampled approximately 22 months after vaccination. These receptor sequences come from a man between 50 and 75 years old who received an inactivated influenza vaccine. The CDR3 runs from the conserved cysteine through the conserved F or W. Fields, in order: clone size, D gene, V gene, J gene, CDR3 protein, CDR3 DNA. The D gene is left open where the match is weak. Only part of the rows carry a size: once, few, many, or a class if the clone is expanded.

abundance: few; d_gene: TRBD2; v_gene: TRBV15; j_gene: TRBJ2-1; CDR3aa: CATSTGLAGGKEQFF; CDR3nt: TGTGCCACCAGCACCGGACTAGCGGGGGGCAAGGAGCAGTTCTTC
abundance: once; d_gene: -; v_gene: TRBV27; j_gene: TRBJ2-7; CDR3aa: CASNPSGSYEQYF; CDR3nt: TGTGCCAGCAACCCCTCGGGCAGCTACGAGCAGTACTTC
abundance: few; d_gene: -; v_gene: TRBV12-3/TRBV12-4; j_gene: TRBJ1-1; CDR3aa: CASRPPGLTEAFF; CDR3nt: TGTGCCAGCAGACCCCCTGGGCTCACTGAAGCTTTCTTT
abundance: -; d_gene: -; v_gene: TRBV5-4; j_gene: TRBJ2-6; CDR3aa: CASSLGSGGASGANVLTF; CDR3nt: TGTGCCAGCAGCTTGGGGTCAGGGGGGGCCAGTGGGGCCAACGTCCTGACTTTC
abundance: -; d_gene: TRBD1; v_gene: TRBV7-9; j_gene: TRBJ2-7; CDR3aa: CASGTETKYEQYF; CDR3nt: TGTGCCAGCGGGACAGAGACCAAATACGAGCAGTACTTC
abundance: many; d_gene: TRBD1; v_gene: TRBV20-1; j_gene: TRBJ1-5; CDR3aa: CSAYLFGGQGKGQPQHF; CDR3nt: TGCAGTGCTTACCTCTTCGGCGGACAGGGGAAGGGTCAGCCCCAGCATTTT
abundance: -; d_gene: -; v_gene: TRBV12-3/TRBV12-4; j_gene: TRBJ1-2; CDR3aa: CASSLGRTGGYTF; CDR3nt: TGTGCCAGCAGTTTAGGACGTACGGGGGGCTACACCTTC
abundance: -; d_gene: -; v_gene: TRBV7-9; j_gene: TRBJ1-4; CDR3aa: CASGYRDPHEKLFF; CDR3nt: TGTGCCAGCGGCTACAGGGACCCCCATGAAAAACTGTTTTTT
abundance: -; d_gene: TRBD1; v_gene: TRBV5-1; j_gene: TRBJ2-7; CDR3aa: CASNPGQGLSYEQYF; CDR3nt: TGCGCCAGCAATCCGGGACAGGGGTTGTCCTACGAGCAGTACTTC
abundance: -; d_gene: TRBD2; v_gene: TRBV7-3; j_gene: TRBJ2-3; CDR3aa: CASSLFSSGRATDTQYF; CDR3nt: TGTGCCAGCAGCTTATTCTCTAGCGGGAGGGCGACAGATACGCAGTATTTT
abundance: -; d_gene: -; v_gene: TRBV18; j_gene: TRBJ2-7; CDR3aa: CASSPGEGSYEQYF; CDR3nt: TGTGCCAGCTCACCGGGAGAAGGATCCTACGAGCAGTACTTC
abundance: -; d_gene: TRBD1; v_gene: TRBV28; j_gene: TRBJ1-1; CDR3aa: CASSPWDRMNTEAFF; CDR3nt: TGTGCCAGCAGTCCTTGGGACAGAATGAACACTGAAGCTTTCTTT
abundance: few; d_gene: TRBD2; v_gene: TRBV12-3/TRBV12-4; j_gene: TRBJ2-3; CDR3aa: CASRPTSGHTDTQYF; CDR3nt: TGTGCCAGCAGGCCCACTAGCGGGCACACAGATACGCAGTATTTT
abundance: -; d_gene: -; v_gene: TRBV4-1; j_gene: TRBJ1-1; CDR3aa: CASSPGPLNTEAFF; CDR3nt: TGCGCCAGCAGCCCCGGGCCCCTGAACACTGAAGCTTTCTTT
abundance: -; d_gene: -; v_gene: TRBV5-1; j_gene: TRBJ1-1; CDR3aa: CASSTGYRASMNTEAFF; CDR3nt: TGCGCCAGCAGCACTGGGTACAGGGCCTCCATGAACACTGAAGCTTTCTTT
abundance: many; d_gene: -; v_gene: TRBV5-1; j_gene: TRBJ1-6; CDR3aa: CASSSGHQNSPLHF; CDR3nt: TGCGCCAGCAGTTCGGGGCATCAAAATTCACCCCTCCACTTT
abundance: -; d_gene: -; v_gene: TRBV27; j_gene: TRBJ2-2; CDR3aa: CASSSGFSTGELFF; CDR3nt: TGTGCCAGCAGTTCAGGGTTTTCCACCGGGGAGCTGTTTTTT
abundance: few; d_gene: -; v_gene: TRBV20-1; j_gene: TRBJ1-2; CDR3aa: CSAPGATNYGYTF; CDR3nt: TGCAGTGCCCCCGGGGCTACTAACTATGGCTACACCTTC
abundance: few; d_gene: -; v_gene: TRBV20-1; j_gene: TRBJ1-5; CDR3aa: CSAGGGGNQPQHF; CDR3nt: TGCAGTGCTGGGGGAGGCGGCAATCAGCCCCAGCATTTT
abundance: few; d_gene: -; v_gene: TRBV2; j_gene: TRBJ1-1; CDR3aa: CASSERAVEAFF; CDR3nt: TGTGCCAGCAGTGAGAGGGCAGTTGAAGCTTTCTTT
abundance: few; d_gene: TRBD2; v_gene: TRBV12-3/TRBV12-4; j_gene: TRBJ2-1; CDR3aa: CASSFAGGKPEQFF; CDR3nt: TGTGCCAGCAGTTTTGCGGGGGGGAAACCTGAGCAGTTCTTC
abundance: few; d_gene: -; v_gene: TRBV4-2; j_gene: TRBJ2-2; CDR3aa: CASSLESSGTTGELFF; CDR3nt: TGTGCCAGCAGCCTTGAGTCCAGCGGAACCACCGGGGAGCTGTTTTTT
abundance: few; d_gene: TRBD1; v_gene: TRBV15; j_gene: TRBJ1-5; CDR3aa: CATSRDLRGQDNQPQHF; CDR3nt: TGTGCCACCAGCAGAGATTTGAGGGGACAGGACAATCAGCCCCAGCATTTT
abundance: few; d_gene: -; v_gene: TRBV6-1; j_gene: TRBJ1-5; CDR3aa: CASSEVGQGTGQPQHF; CDR3nt: TGTGCCAGCAGTGAAGTGGGCCAAGGGACTGGTCAGCCCCAGCATTTT
abundance: -; d_gene: -; v_gene: TRBV15; j_gene: TRBJ2-5; CDR3aa: CATSRGAGVETQYF; CDR3nt: TGTGCCACCAGCAGAGGAGCAGGGGTTGAGACCCAGTACTTC
abundance: few; d_gene: TRBD2; v_gene: TRBV29-1; j_gene: TRBJ2-1; CDR3aa: CSAENPGTSGRRNEQFF; CDR3nt: TGCAGCGCAGAAAACCCCGGGACTAGCGGGAGAAGAAATGAGCAGTTCTTC
abundance: -; d_gene: TRBD1; v_gene: TRBV6-2/TRBV6-3; j_gene: TRBJ1-5; CDR3aa: CASSYHLEGTAGNQPQHF; CDR3nt: TGTGCCAGCAGTTACCATTTAGAGGGGACAGCCGGCAATCAGCCCCAGCATTTT
abundance: -; d_gene: -; v_gene: TRBV6-1; j_gene: TRBJ1-5; CDR3aa: CASSEYLGSQHF; CDR3nt: TGTGCCAGCAGTGAATATTTGGGGAGCCAGCATTTT
abundance: -; d_gene: -; v_gene: TRBV24-1; j_gene: TRBJ2-1; CDR3aa: CATSDEFNENNEQFF; CDR3nt: TGTGCCACCAGTGATGAGTTCAATGAGAATAATGAGCAGTTCTTC
abundance: -; d_gene: TRBD1; v_gene: TRBV7-6; j_gene: TRBJ2-5; CDR3aa: CASSSMTGGETQYF; CDR3nt: TGTGCCAGCAGCTCAATGACAGGGGGGGAGACCCAGTACTTC
abundance: once; d_gene: -; v_gene: TRBV7-2; j_gene: TRBJ2-7; CDR3aa: CASSLEGRNYEQYF; CDR3nt: TGTGCCAGCAGCTTAGAGGGACGGAATTACGAGCAGTACTTC
abundance: few; d_gene: TRBD1; v_gene: TRBV29-1; j_gene: TRBJ1-1; CDR3aa: CSAYGDRGRSGTEAFF; CDR3nt: TGCAGCGCCTATGGGGACAGGGGGCGTTCGGGGACTGAAGCTTTCTTT
abundance: few; d_gene: -; v_gene: TRBV3-1; j_gene: TRBJ2-7; CDR3aa: CASSQVSGSEQYF; CDR3nt: TGTGCCAGCAGCCAAGTATCCGGCTCCGAGCAGTACTTC
abundance: -; d_gene: -; v_gene: TRBV9; j_gene: TRBJ2-2; CDR3aa: CASSVAGGHTGELFF; CDR3nt: TGTGCCAGCAGCGTAGCTGGGGGACACACCGGGGAGCTGTTTTTT
abundance: -; d_gene: TRBD2; v_gene: TRBV20-1; j_gene: TRBJ2-7; CDR3aa: CSARDTQRDYEQYF; CDR3nt: TGCAGTGCTAGAGATACCCAGCGGGACTACGAGCAGTACTTC
abundance: -; d_gene: TRBD2; v_gene: TRBV20-1; j_gene: TRBJ2-3; CDR3aa: CSALRLAGGPDTDTQYF; CDR3nt: TGCAGTGCCCTACGGCTAGCGGGAGGGCCAGATACAGATACGCAGTATTTT
abundance: few; d_gene: TRBD2; v_gene: TRBV7-3; j_gene: TRBJ2-3; CDR3aa: CASSLGLAGDGTQYF; CDR3nt: TGTGCCAGCAGCTTGGGACTAGCGGGAGATGGTACGCAGTATTTT
abundance: many; d_gene: TRBD1; v_gene: TRBV11-2; j_gene: TRBJ1-6; CDR3aa: CASSSLRDRDNSPLHF; CDR3nt: TGTGCCAGCAGCTCCCTCCGGGACAGGGATAATTCACCCCTCCACTTT
abundance: many; d_gene: -; v_gene: TRBV15; j_gene: TRBJ1-5; CDR3aa: CATSREGPRINQPQHF; CDR3nt: TGTGCCACCAGCAGAGAGGGACCGCGAATCAATCAGCCCCAGCATTTT
abundance: few; d_gene: -; v_gene: TRBV3-1; j_gene: TRBJ1-6; CDR3aa: CASSPRSARYSPLHF; CDR3nt: TGTGCCAGCAGCCCCCGTTCAGCACGCTATTCACCCCTCCACTTT
abundance: few; d_gene: TRBD1; v_gene: TRBV4-1; j_gene: TRBJ1-2; CDR3aa: CASSQGTGQGNYGYTF; CDR3nt: TGCGCCAGCAGCCAGGGGACAGGCCAAGGGAACTATGGCTACACCTTC
abundance: once; d_gene: TRBD2; v_gene: TRBV10-3; j_gene: TRBJ2-7; CDR3aa: CAISEYRTSGSNEQYF; CDR3nt: TGTGCCATCAGTGAGTACCGGACTAGCGGGAGCAACGAGCAGTACTTC
abundance: -; d_gene: -; v_gene: TRBV2; j_gene: TRBJ2-5; CDR3aa: CASSVTGWETQYF; CDR3nt: TGTGCCAGCAGTGTTACAGGTTGGGAGACCCAGTACTTC
abundance: -; d_gene: -; v_gene: TRBV6-2/TRBV6-3; j_gene: TRBJ2-4; CDR3aa: CASSPGTAGIQYF; CDR3nt: TGTGCCAGCAGTCCCGGGACAGCGGGCATTCAGTACTTC
abundance: few; d_gene: -; v_gene: TRBV6-6; j_gene: TRBJ1-1; CDR3aa: CASSYSSIEAFF; CDR3nt: TGTGCCAGCAGTTACTCGTCCATTGAAGCTTTCTTT
abundance: few; d_gene: -; v_gene: TRBV7-2; j_gene: TRBJ2-3; CDR3aa: CASSPGLYSTDTQYF; CDR3nt: TGTGCCAGCAGCCCCGGATTATATAGCACAGATACGCAGTATTTT
abundance: few; d_gene: -; v_gene: TRBV18; j_gene: TRBJ1-1; CDR3aa: CASSPRPGNTEAFF; CDR3nt: TGTGCCAGCTCACCACGTCCAGGGAACACTGAAGCTTTCTTT
abundance: few; d_gene: -; v_gene: TRBV19; j_gene: TRBJ1-6; CDR3aa: CASSSQGHSPLHF; CDR3nt: TGTGCCAGTAGTTCCCAGGGGCATTCACCCCTCCACTTT
abundance: few; d_gene: -; v_gene: TRBV6-5; j_gene: TRBJ2-5; CDR3aa: CASSYGLVQETQYF; CDR3nt: TGTGCCAGCAGTTACGGCCTAGTTCAAGAGACCCAGTACTTC
abundance: -; d_gene: -; v_gene: TRBV12-3/TRBV12-4; j_gene: TRBJ2-2; CDR3aa: CASSLTPGTNTGELFF; CDR3nt: TGTGCCAGCAGTTTAACCCCCGGGACGAACACCGGGGAGCTGTTTTTT
abundance: -; d_gene: -; v_gene: TRBV9; j_gene: TRBJ2-1; CDR3aa: CASSVDPGAGNEQFF; CDR3nt: TGTGCCAGCAGCGTAGACCCGGGGGCGGGCAATGAGCAGTTCTTC